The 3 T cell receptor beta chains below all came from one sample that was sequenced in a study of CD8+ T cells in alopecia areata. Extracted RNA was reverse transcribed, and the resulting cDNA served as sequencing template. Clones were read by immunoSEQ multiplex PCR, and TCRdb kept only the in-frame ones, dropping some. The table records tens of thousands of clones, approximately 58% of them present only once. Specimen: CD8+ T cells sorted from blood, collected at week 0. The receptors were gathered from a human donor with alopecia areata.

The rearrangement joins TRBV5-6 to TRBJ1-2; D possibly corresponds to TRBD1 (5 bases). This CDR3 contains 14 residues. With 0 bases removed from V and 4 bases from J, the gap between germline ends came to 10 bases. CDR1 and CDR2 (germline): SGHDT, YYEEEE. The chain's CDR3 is CASSLGLDSYGYTF. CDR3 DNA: TGTGCCAGCAGCTTGGGATTAGACAGCTATGGCTACACCTTC.

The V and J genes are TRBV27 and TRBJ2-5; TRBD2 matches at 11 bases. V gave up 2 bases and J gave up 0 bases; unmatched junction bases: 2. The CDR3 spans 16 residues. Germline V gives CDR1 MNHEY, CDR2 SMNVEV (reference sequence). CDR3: CASSLGTSGYQETQYF. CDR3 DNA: TGTGCCAGCAGTTTAGGGACTAGCGGATACCAAGAGACCCAGTACTTC.

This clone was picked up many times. The CDR3 DNA sequence: TGTGCCAGCAGTTACTCTGGGACAGGGGCGGTCGGGGAGCTGTTTTTT. Its protein is CASSYSGTGAVGELFF. The chain couples TRBV6-5 to TRBJ2-2; TRBD1 agrees at 10 bases. V dropped 0 bases and J dropped 7; count of bases not matched to a gene: 5. CDR3 size: 16 residues. Germline CDR1 MNHEY, CDR2 SVGAGI.